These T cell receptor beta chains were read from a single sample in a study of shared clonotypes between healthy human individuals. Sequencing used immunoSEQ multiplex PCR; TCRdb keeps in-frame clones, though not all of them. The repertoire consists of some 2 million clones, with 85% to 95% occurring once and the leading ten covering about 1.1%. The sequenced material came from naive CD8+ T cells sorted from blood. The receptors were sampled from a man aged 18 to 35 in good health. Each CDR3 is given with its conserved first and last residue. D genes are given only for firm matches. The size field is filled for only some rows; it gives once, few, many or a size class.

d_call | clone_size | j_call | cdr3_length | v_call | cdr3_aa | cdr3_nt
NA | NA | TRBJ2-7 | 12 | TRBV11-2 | CASSLGEYEQYF | TGTGCCAGCAGCTTGGGGGAATACGAGCAGTACTTC
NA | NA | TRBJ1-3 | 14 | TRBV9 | CASSASGPSVTIYF | TGTGCCAGCAGCGCATCCGGGCCCTCAGTCACCATATATTTT
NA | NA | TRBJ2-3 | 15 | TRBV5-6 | CASSPGTLSTDTQYF | TGTGCCAGCAGCCCCGGGACTCTAAGCACAGATACGCAGTATTTT
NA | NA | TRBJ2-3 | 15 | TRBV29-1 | CSVESGQEGTDTQYF | TGCAGCGTTGAAAGTGGGCAAGAGGGGACAGATACGCAGTATTTT
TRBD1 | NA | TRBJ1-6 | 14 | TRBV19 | CASSWGQHNSPLHF | TGTGCCAGTAGTTGGGGACAGCATAATTCACCCCTCCACTTT
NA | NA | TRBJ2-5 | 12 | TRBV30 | CAWFVGGQTQYF | TGTGCCTGGTTTGTCGGGGGCCAGACCCAGTACTTC
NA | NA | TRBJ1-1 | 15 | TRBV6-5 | CASSYSFSGFTEAFF | TGTGCCAGCAGTTACTCTTTTTCGGGATTCACTGAAGCTTTCTTT
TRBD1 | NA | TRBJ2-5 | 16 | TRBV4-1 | CASSQTGTGVTETQYF | TGCGCCAGCAGCCAGACCGGGACAGGGGTTACAGAGACCCAGTACTTC
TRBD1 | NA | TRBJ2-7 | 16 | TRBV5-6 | CASSLFTGAVSYEQYF | TGTGCCAGCAGCTTATTCACAGGGGCGGTCTCCTACGAGCAGTACTTC
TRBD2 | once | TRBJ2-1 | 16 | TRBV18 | CASSPPSGRALNEQFF | TGTGCCAGCTCACCACCGAGCGGGAGGGCCCTCAATGAGCAGTTCTTC
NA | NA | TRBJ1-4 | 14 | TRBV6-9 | CASRVRRTEVKLFF | TGTGCCAGCCGCGTGCGTCGGACAGAAGTAAAACTGTTTTTT
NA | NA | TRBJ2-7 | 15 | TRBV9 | CASSVDGGRSYEQYF | TGTGCCAGCAGCGTAGACGGGGGCCGATCCTACGAGCAGTACTTC
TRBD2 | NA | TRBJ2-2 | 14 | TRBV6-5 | CASTGLAGTGELFF | TGTGCCAGTACCGGACTAGCTGGCACCGGGGAGCTGTTTTTT
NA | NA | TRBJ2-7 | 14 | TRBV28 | CASSLLGDSYEQYF | TGTGCCAGCAGTTTATTGGGGGACTCCTACGAGCAGTACTTC
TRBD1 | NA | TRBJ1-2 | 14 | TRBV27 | CASSLTGGFYGYTF | TGTGCCAGCAGCCTGACAGGGGGTTTCTATGGCTACACCTTC
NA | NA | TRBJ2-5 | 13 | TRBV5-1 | CASCPDNQETQYF | TGCGCCAGCTGTCCGGACAACCAAGAGACCCAGTACTTC
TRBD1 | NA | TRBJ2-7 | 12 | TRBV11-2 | CATGTGGIEQYF | TGTGCCACCGGGACAGGCGGGATCGAGCAGTACTTC
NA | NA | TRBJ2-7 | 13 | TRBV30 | CAWRQGNSYEQYF | TGTGCCTGGAGACAGGGCAATTCCTACGAGCAGTACTTC
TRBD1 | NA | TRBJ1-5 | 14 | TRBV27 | CASSVTGGYQPQHF | TGTGCCAGCAGTGTGACAGGGGGGTACCAGCCCCAGCATTTT
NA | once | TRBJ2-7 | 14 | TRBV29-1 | CSVDGLTDSYEQYF | TGCAGCGTTGATGGTCTGACAGACTCCTACGAGCAGTACTTC
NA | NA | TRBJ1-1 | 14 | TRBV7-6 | CASSPGNVNTEAFF | TGTGCCAGCAGCCCCGGTAACGTGAACACTGAAGCTTTCTTT
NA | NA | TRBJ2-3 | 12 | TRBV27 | CASSGASDTQYF | TGTGCCAGCTCCGGTGCTTCAGATACGCAGTATTTT
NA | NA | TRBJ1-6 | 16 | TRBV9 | CASSAQDRPYNSPLHF | TGTGCCAGCAGCGCTCAAGACAGGCCCTATAATTCACCCCTCCACTTT
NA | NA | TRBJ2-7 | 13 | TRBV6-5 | CASSYSTEYEQYF | TGTGCCAGCAGTTACTCGACTGAGTACGAGCAGTACTTC
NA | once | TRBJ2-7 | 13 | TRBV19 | CASSATGIYEQYF | TGTGCCAGTAGTGCTACAGGGATCTACGAGCAGTACTTC
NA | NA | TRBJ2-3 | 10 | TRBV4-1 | CASGEDTQYF | TGCGCCAGCGGCGAGGATACGCAGTATTTT
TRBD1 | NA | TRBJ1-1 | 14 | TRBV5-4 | CASQIQGARTEAFF | TGTGCCAGCCAAATACAGGGGGCGAGAACTGAAGCTTTCTTT
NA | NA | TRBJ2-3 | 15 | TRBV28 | CASRTRDSEFGTQYF | TGTGCCAGCAGGACCCGGGACTCGGAATTTGGTACGCAGTATTTT
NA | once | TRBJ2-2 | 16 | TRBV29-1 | CSVEDRVSANTGELFF | TGCAGCGTTGAAGATCGTGTTAGCGCCAACACCGGGGAGCTGTTTTTT
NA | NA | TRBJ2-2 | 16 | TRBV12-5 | CASGLAPRGITGELFF | TGTGCTAGTGGTTTGGCCCCGAGGGGCATCACCGGGGAGCTGTTTTTT